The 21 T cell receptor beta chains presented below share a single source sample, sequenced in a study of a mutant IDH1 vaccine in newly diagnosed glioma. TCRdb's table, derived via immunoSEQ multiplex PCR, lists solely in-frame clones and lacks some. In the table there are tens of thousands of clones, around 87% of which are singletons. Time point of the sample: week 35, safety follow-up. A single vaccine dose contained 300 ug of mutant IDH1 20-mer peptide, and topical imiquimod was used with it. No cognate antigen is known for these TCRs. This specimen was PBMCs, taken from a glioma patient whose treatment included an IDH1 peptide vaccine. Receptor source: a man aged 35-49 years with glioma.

CDR3 sequence: CAISRDRPSGANVLTF. CDR3 coding DNA: TGTGCCATCAGTCGCGACAGGCCTTCTGGGGCCAACGTCCTGACTTTC. The genes are TRBV10-3 and TRBJ2-6; a weak D match, TRBD1 (6 bases). The CDR3 sequence is 16 residues long. The V gene lost 5 bases and the J gene lost 1 base, with 12 bases spanning the gap. Germline loops: CDR1 ENHRY, CDR2 SYGVKD.

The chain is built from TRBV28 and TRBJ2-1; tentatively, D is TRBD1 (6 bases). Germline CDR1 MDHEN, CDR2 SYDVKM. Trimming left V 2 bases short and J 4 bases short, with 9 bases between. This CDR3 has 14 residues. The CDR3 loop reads CASSLRQVYNEQFF. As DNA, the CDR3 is TGTGCCAGCAGTTTAAGACAGGTTTACAATGAGCAGTTCTTC. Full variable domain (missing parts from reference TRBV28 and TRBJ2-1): DVKVTQSSRYLVKRTGEKVFLECVQDMDHENMFWYRQDPGLGLRLIYFSYDVKMKEKGDIPEGYSVSREKKERFSLILESASTNQTSMYLCASSLRQVYNEQFFGPGTRLTVL.

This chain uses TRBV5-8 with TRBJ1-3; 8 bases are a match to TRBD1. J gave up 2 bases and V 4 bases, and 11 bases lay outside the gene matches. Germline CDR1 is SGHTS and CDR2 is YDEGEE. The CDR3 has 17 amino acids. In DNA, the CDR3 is TGTGCCAGCAGCCCCCGGGACAGGAAAGCTACTGGAAACACCATATATTTT. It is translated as CASSPRDRKATGNTIYF.

CDR3 protein: CASSPWDRINYGYTF. The CDR3 DNA follows: TGTGCCAGCAGCCCCTGGGACCGAATTAACTATGGCTACACCTTC. The gene calls are TRBV5-6 and TRBJ1-2; possibly TRBD1 for D (5 bases). The CDR3 sequence is 15 residues long. Per germline, CDR1 SGHDT and CDR2 YYEEEE. Trimming removed 4 bases at V and 1 base at J, with 14 bases between.

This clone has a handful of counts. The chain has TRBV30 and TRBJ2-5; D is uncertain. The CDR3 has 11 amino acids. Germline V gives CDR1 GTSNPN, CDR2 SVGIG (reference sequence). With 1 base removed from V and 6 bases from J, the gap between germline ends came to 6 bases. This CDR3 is CAWSDRKTQYF. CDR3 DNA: TGTGCCTGGAGTGACCGAAAGACCCAGTACTTC.

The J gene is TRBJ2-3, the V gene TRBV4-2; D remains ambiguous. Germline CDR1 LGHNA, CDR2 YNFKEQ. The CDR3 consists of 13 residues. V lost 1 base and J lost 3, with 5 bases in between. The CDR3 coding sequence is TGTGCCAGCAGCCAAGCTGGTACAGATACGCAGTATTTT. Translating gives CASSQAGTDTQYF.

CDR3 sequence (DNA): TGTGCCAGCAGTTCACCGGGACAGGGGGCCTACGAGCAGTACTTC. Protein sequence: CASSSPGQGAYEQYF. The V and J genes are TRBV6-5 and TRBJ2-5, with 11 bases identical to TRBD1. The J call may be in error: the DNA end matches TRBJ2-7 better. This CDR3 is 15 amino acids long. The germline gives CDR1 MNHEY, CDR2 SVGAGI.

Here the CDR3 DNA reads TGTGCCAGCCTTCCGGACAGGGGGTGGGGTGGCTACACCTTC. Its translation is CASLPDRGWGGYTF. The J gene is TRBJ1-2, the V gene TRBV2, with TRBD1 matching over 10 bases. Germline V lookup: CDR1 SNHLY, CDR2 FYNNEI. Losses at the gene ends were 8 bases for V and 7 bases for J; bases not matched to a gene: 10. This CDR3 has 14 residues. Looking up the rest from reference TRBV2 and TRBJ1-2 gives the full variable domain: EPEVTQTPSHQVTQMGQEVILRCVPISNHLYFYWYRQILGQKVEFLVSFYNNEISEKSEIFDDQFSVERPDGSNFTLKIRSTKLEDSAMYFCASLPDRGWGGYTFGSGTRLTVV.

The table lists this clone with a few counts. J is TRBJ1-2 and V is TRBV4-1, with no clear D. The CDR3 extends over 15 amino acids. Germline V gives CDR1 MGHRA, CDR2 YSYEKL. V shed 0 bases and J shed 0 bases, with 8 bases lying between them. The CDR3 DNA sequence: TGCGCCAGCAGCCAAGACATCGGGACTAACTATGGCTACACCTTC. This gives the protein CASSQDIGTNYGYTF.

The CDR3 here is CASSPGQGYGYTF. DNA of the CDR3: TGTGCCAGCAGCCCCGGACAGGGTTACGGCTACACCTTC. V is TRBV7-2 and J is TRBJ1-2; TRBD1 matches at 8 bases. The V gene end was trimmed by 5 bases and the J gene end by 8 bases; junction bases not matched to a gene: 7. The CDR3 contains 13 residues. The germline V gene encodes CDR1 SGHTA and CDR2 FQGNSA.

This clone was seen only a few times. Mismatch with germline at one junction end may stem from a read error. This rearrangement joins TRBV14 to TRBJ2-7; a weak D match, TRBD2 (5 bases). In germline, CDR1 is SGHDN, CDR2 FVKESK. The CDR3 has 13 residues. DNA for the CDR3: TGTGCCAGCAGCCAAGGACTAAACTTAGGCCGGTTCTTC. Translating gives CASSQGLNLGRFF. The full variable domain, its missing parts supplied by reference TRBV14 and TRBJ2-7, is EAGVTQFPSHSVIEKGQTVTLRCDPISGHDNLYWYRRVMGKEIKFLLHFVKESKQDESGMPNNRFLAERTGGTYSTLKVQPAELEDSGVYFCASSQGLNLGRFFGPGTRLTVT.

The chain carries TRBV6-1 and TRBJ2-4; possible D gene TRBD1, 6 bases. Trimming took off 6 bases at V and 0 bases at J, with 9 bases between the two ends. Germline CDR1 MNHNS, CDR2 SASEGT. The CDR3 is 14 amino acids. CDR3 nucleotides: TGTGCCAGCAGGACAGGTCTAGCCAAAAACATTCAGTACTTC. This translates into CASRTGLAKNIQYF.

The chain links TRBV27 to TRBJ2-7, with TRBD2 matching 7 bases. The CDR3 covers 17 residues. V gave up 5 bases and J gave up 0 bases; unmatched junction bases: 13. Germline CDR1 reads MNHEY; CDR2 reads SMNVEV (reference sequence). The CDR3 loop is CASSPIGFSGPSYEQYF. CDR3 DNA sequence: TGTGCCAGCAGTCCCATAGGGTTTAGCGGGCCCTCCTACGAGCAGTACTTC.

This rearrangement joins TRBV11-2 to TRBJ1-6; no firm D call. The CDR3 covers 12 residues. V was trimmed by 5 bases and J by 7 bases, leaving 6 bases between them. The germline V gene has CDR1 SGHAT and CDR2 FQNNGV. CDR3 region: CASSMVNSPLHF. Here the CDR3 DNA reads TGTGCCAGCAGCATGGTGAATTCACCCCTCCACTTT.

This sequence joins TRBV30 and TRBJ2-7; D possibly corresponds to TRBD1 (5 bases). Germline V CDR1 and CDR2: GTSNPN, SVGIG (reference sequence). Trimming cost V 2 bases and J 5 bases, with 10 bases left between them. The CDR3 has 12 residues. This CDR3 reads CAWSHPQDEQYV. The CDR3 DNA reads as TGTGCCTGGAGTCACCCACAGGACGAGCAGTACGTC.

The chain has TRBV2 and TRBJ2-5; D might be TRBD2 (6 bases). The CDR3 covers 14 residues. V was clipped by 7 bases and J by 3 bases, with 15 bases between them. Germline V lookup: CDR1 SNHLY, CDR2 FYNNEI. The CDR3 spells CASTQTGGEETQYF. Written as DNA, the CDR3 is TGTGCCAGCACCCAGACCGGCGGGGAAGAGACCCAGTACTTC.

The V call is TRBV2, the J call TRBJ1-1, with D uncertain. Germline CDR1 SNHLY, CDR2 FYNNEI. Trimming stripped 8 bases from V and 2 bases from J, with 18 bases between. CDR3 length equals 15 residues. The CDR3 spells CASRVQRGSNTEAFF. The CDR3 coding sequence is TGTGCCAGCCGCGTCCAGCGGGGAAGTAACACTGAAGCTTTCTTT.

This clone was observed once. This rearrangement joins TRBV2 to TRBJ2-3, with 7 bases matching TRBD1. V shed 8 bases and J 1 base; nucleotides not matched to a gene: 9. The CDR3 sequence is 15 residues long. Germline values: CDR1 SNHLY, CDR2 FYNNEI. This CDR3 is CASGRQGLRTDTQYF. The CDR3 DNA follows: TGTGCCAGCGGACGACAGGGCCTTCGCACAGATACGCAGTATTTT. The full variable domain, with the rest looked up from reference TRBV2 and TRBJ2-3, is EPEVTQTPSHQVTQMGQEVILRCVPISNHLYFYWYRQILGQKVEFLVSFYNNEISEKSEIFDDQFSVERPDGSNFTLKIRSTKLEDSAMYFCASGRQGLRTDTQYFGPGTRLTVL.

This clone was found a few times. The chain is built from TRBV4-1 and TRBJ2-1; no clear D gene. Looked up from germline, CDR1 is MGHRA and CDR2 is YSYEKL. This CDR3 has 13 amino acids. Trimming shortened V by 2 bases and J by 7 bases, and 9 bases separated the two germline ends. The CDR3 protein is CASSQPILNEQFF. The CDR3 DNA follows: TGCGCCAGCAGCCAACCAATTTTAAATGAGCAGTTCTTC.

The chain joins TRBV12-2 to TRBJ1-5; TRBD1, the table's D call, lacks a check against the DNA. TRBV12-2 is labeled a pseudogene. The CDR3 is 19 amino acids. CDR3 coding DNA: TGTGCAAGTCAGACTCACCCGGGACAGGGGGCGACCAGCAATCAGCCCCAGCATTTT. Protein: CASQTHPGQGATSNQPQHF.

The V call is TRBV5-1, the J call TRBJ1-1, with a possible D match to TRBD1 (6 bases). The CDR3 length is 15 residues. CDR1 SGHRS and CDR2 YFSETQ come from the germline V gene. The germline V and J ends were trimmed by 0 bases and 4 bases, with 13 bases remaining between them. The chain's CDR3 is CASSLETGLSTEAFF. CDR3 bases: TGCGCCAGCAGCTTGGAGACAGGACTGAGCACTGAAGCTTTCTTT. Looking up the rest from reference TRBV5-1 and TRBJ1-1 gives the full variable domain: KAGVTQTPRYLIKTRGQQVTLSCSPISGHRSVSWYQQTPGQGLQFLFEYFSETQRNKGNFPGRFSGRQFSNSRSEMNVSTLELGDSALYLCASSLETGLSTEAFFGQGTRLTVV.